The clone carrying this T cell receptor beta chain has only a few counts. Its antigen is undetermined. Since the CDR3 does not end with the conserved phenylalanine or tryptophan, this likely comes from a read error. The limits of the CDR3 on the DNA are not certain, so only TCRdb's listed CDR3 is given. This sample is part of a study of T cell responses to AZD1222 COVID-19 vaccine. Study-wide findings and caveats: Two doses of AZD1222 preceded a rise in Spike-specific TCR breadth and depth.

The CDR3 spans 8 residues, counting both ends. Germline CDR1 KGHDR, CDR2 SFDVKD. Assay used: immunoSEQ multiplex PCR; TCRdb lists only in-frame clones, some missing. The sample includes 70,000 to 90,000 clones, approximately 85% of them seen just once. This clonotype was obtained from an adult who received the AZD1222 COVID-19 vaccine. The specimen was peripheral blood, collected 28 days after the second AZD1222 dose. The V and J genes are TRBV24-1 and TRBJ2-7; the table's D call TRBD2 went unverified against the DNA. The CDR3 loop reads CATSGVKL.